These T cell receptor beta chains were read from a single sample in a study of T cell repertoires in cytomegalovirus infection. What these receptors recognize is not known. A single record per CDR3 protein comes from TCRdb applying MiXCR to the reads. The top ten clones hold around 15% of a sample with some 940,000 distinct CDR3 sequences, around 32% of them seen once. The input for sequencing was cultured CD8+ T cells from PBMCs, taken from culture after CMV antigen stimulation. The origin of the receptors is a human donor in good health (CMV status not recorded). Some clones in this sample may be carry-over from other donors' samples. The CDR3 runs from the conserved cysteine through the conserved F or W. A D gene is named only where the DNA matches it firmly. A clone size is listed for some rows: how often the clone was seen (once, few, many), or a class if it is expanded.

>TRBJ1-1|NA|NA|TRBV12-3/TRBV12-4
CASSLAGAVITFF
TGTGCCAGCAGTTTAGCGGGGGCCGTCATAACTTTCTTT
>TRBJ1-4|NA|NA|TRBV7-6
CASSRDTRNEKLFF
TGTGCCAGCAGCCGGGACACAAGGAATGAAAAACTGTTTTTT
>TRBJ2-5|NA|NA|TRBV28
CASSTGGRGETQYF
TGTGCCTCCTCAACCGGGGGGCGAGGAGAGACCCAGTACTTC
>TRBJ1-3|TRBD1|NA|TRBV12-3/TRBV12-4
CASSPTGSDTIYF
TGTGCCAGCAGTCCGACAGGGTCGGACACCATATATTTT
>TRBJ2-1|NA|NA|TRBV27
CASSILRGGVNNEQFF
TGTGCCAGCAGTATCCTGAGGGGGGGCGTCAACAATGAGCAGTTCTTC
>TRBJ1-1|NA|few|TRBV28
CASREVNTEAFF
TGTGCCAGCAGGGAAGTGAACACTGAAGCTTTCTTT
>TRBJ2-3|TRBD2|few|TRBV7-9
CASSLPGLDPQQYF
TGTGCCAGCAGCTTACCAGGACTAGACCCCCAGCAGTATTTT
>TRBJ1-1|TRBD1|many|TRBV7-8
CASSLQGVEAFF
TGTGCCAGCAGCTTACAGGGGGTTGAAGCTTTCTTT
>TRBJ2-7|NA|few|TRBV6-5
CASSYSAGSEQYF
TGTGCCAGCAGTTACTCAGCAGGGAGCGAGCAGTACTTC
>TRBJ2-3|NA|many|TRBV12-3/TRBV12-4
CASSSSWGYTDTQYF
TGTGCCAGCAGTTCCTCCTGGGGCTACACAGATACGCAGTATTTT
>TRBJ2-1|NA|many|TRBV7-8
CASSLVAPTGRAPLREQFF
TGTGCCAGCAGCTTAGTAGCCCCCACCGGGCGGGCACCACTAAGGGAGCAGTTCTTC
>TRBJ2-5|TRBD1|NA|TRBV5-4
CASVRQGADQETQYF
TGTGCCAGCGTACGACAGGGGGCAGATCAAGAGACCCAGTACTTC
>TRBJ2-1|NA|NA|TRBV5-1
CASSLDLRGGLNEQFF
TGCGCCAGCAGCTTGGACTTGCGCGGGGGCTTGAATGAGCAGTTCTTC
>TRBJ1-1|NA|few|TRBV6-2/TRBV6-3
CASSYLDDGTDTEAFF
TGTGCCAGCAGTTACTTAGACGATGGCACCGACACTGAAGCTTTCTTT
>TRBJ2-5|NA|few|TRBV6-1
CASSVVGTSSETQYF
TGTGCCAGCAGCGTCGTGGGGACCTCATCCGAGACCCAGTACTTC
>TRBJ1-1|NA|many|TRBV6-1
CASSEPNQGRTEAFF
TGTGCCAGCAGTGAACCGAACCAGGGTAGGACTGAAGCTTTCTTT
>TRBJ1-2|NA|NA|TRBV19
CASSIGQFSPYGYTF
TGTGCCAGTAGTATTGGACAGTTCTCCCCTTATGGCTACACCTTC
>TRBJ2-1|TRBD2|NA|TRBV19
CASSNSGGATEQFF
TGTGCCAGTAGCAATAGCGGGGGGGCGACTGAGCAGTTCTTC
>TRBJ1-6|NA|few|TRBV20-1
CSARGVVPSSYNSPLHF
TGCAGTGCTAGGGGAGTCGTCCCGAGCTCCTATAATTCACCCCTCCACTTT
>TRBJ1-1|NA|few|TRBV27
CASSFDPRRAEAFF
TGTGCCAGCAGTTTCGACCCTCGGAGGGCTGAAGCTTTCTTT
>TRBJ1-1|NA|few|TRBV9
CASSVGGSDMNTEAFF
TGTGCCAGCAGCGTAGGGGGGTCCGACATGAACACTGAAGCTTTCTTT
>TRBJ1-1|NA|NA|TRBV7-1
CASSSLRRRNTEAFF
TGTGCCAGCAGCTCTTTACGACGTCGGAACACTGAAGCTTTCTTT
>TRBJ1-3|NA|few|TRBV4-3
CASSQARGSGNTIYF
TGCGCCAGCAGCCAAGCTCGGGGTTCTGGAAACACCATATATTTT
>TRBJ1-1|NA|NA|TRBV4-1
CASSQVEGTFNTEAFF
TGCGCCAGCAGCCAAGTAGAGGGTACTTTCAACACTGAAGCTTTCTTT
>TRBJ2-1|NA|many|TRBV7-9
CASSRFVGEQFF
TGTGCCAGCAGCCGTTTCGTCGGTGAGCAGTTCTTC
>TRBJ1-4|NA|NA|TRBV28
CASSVGGLLLLATNEKLFF
TGTGCCAGCAGTGTTGGGGGGCTACTCCTCTTAGCAACTAATGAAAAACTGTTTTTT
>TRBJ1-2|NA|many|TRBV7-6
CASSHSGRGYTF
TGTGCCAGCAGCCATTCAGGTCGGGGCTACACCTTC
>TRBJ2-1|NA|NA|TRBV5-4
CASSGDGSEQFF
TGTGCCAGCAGCGGGGACGGATCCGAGCAGTTCTTC
>TRBJ1-1|NA|few|TRBV2
CASSQTLMNTEAFF
TGTGCCAGCAGCCAGACACTTATGAACACTGAAGCTTTCTTT
>TRBJ2-7|NA|many|TRBV7-9
CASSFSAYEQYF
TGTGCCAGCAGCTTCTCGGCATACGAGCAGTACTTC
>TRBJ2-5|NA|few|TRBV12-3/TRBV12-4
CASSILGESEKETQYF
TGTGCCAGCAGCATCCTAGGGGAAAGTGAAAAAGAGACCCAGTACTTC
>TRBJ1-1|NA|NA|TRBV10-2
CASSESPEGYTEAFF
TGCGCCAGCAGTGAGTCTCCGGAAGGGTACACTGAAGCTTTCTTT
>TRBJ2-6|TRBD1|few|TRBV7-9
CASSKGQGASGANVLTF
TGTGCCAGCAGCAAGGGACAGGGGGCTTCTGGGGCCAACGTCCTGACTTTC
>TRBJ2-1|NA|NA|TRBV12-5
CASGFIVLNREKSSYNEQFF
TGTGCTAGTGGTTTCATCGTTTTAAACAGGGAGAAGAGCTCCTACAATGAGCAGTTCTTC
>TRBJ2-7|TRBD1|NA|TRBV19
CASSIWQGAYEQYF
TGTGCCAGTAGTATTTGGCAGGGGGCCTACGAGCAGTACTTC
>TRBJ2-2|NA|NA|TRBV7-3
CASSLMSGVWGIDTGELFF
TGTGCCAGCAGCTTAATGAGTGGGGTCTGGGGAATCGACACCGGGGAGCTGTTTTTT
>TRBJ1-3|NA|NA|TRBV7-3
CASSPGGENTIYF
TGTGCCAGCAGCCCGGGGGGGGAAAACACCATATATTTT
>TRBJ1-5|NA|few|TRBV27
CASSYKGNQPQHF
TGTGCCAGCAGTTATAAAGGCAATCAGCCCCAGCATTTT
>TRBJ2-1|TRBD2|many|TRBV7-6
CASSPRGGQTTSYNEQFF
TGTGCCAGCAGCCCCCGGGGGGGCCAAACAACCTCCTACAATGAGCAGTTCTTC
>TRBJ1-1|NA|few|TRBV7-2
CASSLGGGWMNTEAFF
TGTGCCAGCAGCTTAGGGGGGGGCTGGATGAACACTGAAGCTTTCTTT
>TRBJ1-1|NA|NA|TRBV5-5
CASSLALVRTEAFF
TGTGCCAGCAGCTTGGCTCTAGTGAGGACTGAAGCTTTCTTT
>TRBJ1-6|NA|few|TRBV10-3
CAISEPTSGGVNSPLHF
TGTGCCATCAGTGAGCCGACATCGGGAGGGGTTAATTCACCCCTCCACTTT
>TRBJ1-5|NA|many|TRBV12-5
CASGGPYSNQPQHF
TGTGCTAGTGGGGGGCCGTATAGCAATCAGCCCCAGCATTTT
>TRBJ2-5|TRBD1|NA|TRBV6-6
CASSTGTAETQYF
TGTGCCAGCAGTACCGGGACAGCTGAGACCCAGTACTTC
>TRBJ1-1|NA|NA|TRBV7-8
CASRPVRMNTEAFF
TGTGCCAGCAGGCCCGTTCGCATGAACACTGAAGCTTTCTTT
>TRBJ1-2|TRBD1|NA|TRBV4-1
CASSLSGTADYGYTF
TGCGCCAGCAGCCTATCCGGGACAGCGGACTATGGCTACACCTTC
>TRBJ2-1|NA|many|TRBV7-6
CASSLVVSGNEQFF
TGTGCCAGCAGCTTAGTGGTTTCGGGAAATGAGCAGTTCTTC
>TRBJ1-2|TRBD1|few|TRBV10-3
CAISDFDREIGGYGYTF
TGTGCCATCAGTGATTTCGACAGGGAAATCGGAGGCTATGGCTACACCTTC